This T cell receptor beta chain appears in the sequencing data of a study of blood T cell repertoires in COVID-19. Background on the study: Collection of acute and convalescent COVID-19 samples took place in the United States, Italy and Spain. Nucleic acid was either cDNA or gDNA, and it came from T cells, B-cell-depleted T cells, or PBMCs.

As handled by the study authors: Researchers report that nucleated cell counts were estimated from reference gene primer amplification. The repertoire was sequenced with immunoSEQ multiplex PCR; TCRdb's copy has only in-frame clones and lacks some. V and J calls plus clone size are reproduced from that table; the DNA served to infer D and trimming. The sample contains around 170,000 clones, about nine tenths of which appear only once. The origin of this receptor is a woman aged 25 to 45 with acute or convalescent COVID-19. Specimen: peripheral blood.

The CDR3 coding sequence is TGTGCCAGCAGGCTAAATGGCAATCAGCCCCAGCATTTT. Translated: CASRLNGNQPQHF. The rearrangement joins TRBV28 to TRBJ1-5; D is undetermined. The V and J ends lost 6 bases and 2 bases respectively, with 8 bases between them. Germline loops: CDR1 MDHEN, CDR2 SYDVKM. CDR3 length equals 13 residues.